Described below is a single TCR beta chain sequence and its context. What this receptor recognizes is not known. Per-nucleotide qualities are absent, and no much larger clonotype sits a single base away. The entry originates in a study of siplizumab effects on memory and regulatory T cells (dated by TCRdb to the late 2010s). In the study overall: The study examined how the anti-CD2 antibody siplizumab affects alloreactive T-cell subsets in allogeneic mixed lymphocyte reactions built from human PBMCs. Broader findings and caveats from the paper: Because sequences at frequencies below about 10^-5 were poorly captured, only a minor fraction of alloreactive clones could be mapped back to unstimulated subsets. Among mappable alloreactive CD4+ clones, an average Treg-derived fraction of about 69% was observed with siplizumab, compared with roughly 25% in control reactions. The cumulative frequency of alloreactive sequences that could be traced back to unstimulated CD4+ memory T cells was significantly reduced by siplizumab. For roughly 75-97% of proliferating CD4+ or CD8+ clones, no naive or memory phenotype could be assigned. Unstimulated naive T cells appeared to be more diverse than memory T cells, and naive cells seemed to make a substantial contribution to the alloresponse. No functional confirmation was obtained for the suppressive function of proliferating Tregs from siplizumab cultures.

The trim is 0 bases for V and 2 bases for J, with a gap of 7 bases between the germline ends. The CDR1 and CDR2 encoded by the germline V gene are SGHRS and YFSETQ. Counted from cysteine to phenylalanine, this CDR3 has 14 amino acids. CDR3 DNA only is kept here, 42 bases in frame from base 1. The library relied on the immunoSEQ multiplex PCR assay. The deep sequencing platform assayed around 94,000 TCR templates per sample. Genomic DNA extracted from sorted T cells was the material used for TCRbeta CDR3 sequencing. Per the source publication's procedure: The R programming language was used for the clonal analysis of the TCRbeta CDR3 data. Unstimulated samples were compared with post-reaction CFSE-low samples to define alloreactive CD4+ and CD8+ clones. Regulatory or non-regulatory origin of alloreactive CD4+ clones was assigned by matching sequences to the sorted unstimulated Treg and non-Treg repertoires. TCRdb limited this immuneACCESS table to in-frame rearrangements with V and J called. A share of clones is missing; checked studies link under half to unresolved V genes, and the rest is unexplained. V and J calls and clone size are given by that table; D and trimming were obtained from the DNA. Counted in this sample were about 52,000 clones; under 98% of them appeared once. Around 0.66% of the sample belongs to the ten largest clones.

In addition, sequencing in three donor pairs included unstimulated CD8+ effector memory subsets alongside CD4+ naive, CD8+ naive, CD8+ TEMRA and CD4+ memory subsets. TCRbeta CDR3 sequencing was performed on sorted unstimulated T cells and on proliferating T cells recovered from mixed lymphocyte reactions. Fresh whole blood from approximately 9 HLA-typed healthy donors was used to isolate PBMCs. The specimen was naive CD4+ T cells sorted from blood. This specimen's cell subset or site label, per the study, means: unstimulated naive T cells. The receptor chain draws on TRBV5-1 and TRBJ2-3; no D segment can be confidently identified. The sequence derives from a human donor in good health. The CDR3 has the sequence CASSLGLPTDTQYF. Here is the DNA: TGCGCCAGCAGCTTGGGCCTACCCACAGATACGCAGTATTTT.